A single sample is the source of the 29 T cell receptor beta chains below, sequenced in a study of shared clonotypes between healthy human individuals. Only in-frame clones appear in the TCRdb table, and some are missing; sequencing was by immunoSEQ multiplex PCR. The table has fewer than 700,000 clones, around 95% seen once; the top ten hold around 0.12%. Cells designated naive CD8 were CD45RO-negative and were positively selected for CCR7, with terminally differentiated effector memory CD45RA+ cells excluded. Sequenced input: naive CD8+ T cells sorted from blood. These receptor sequences come from a woman under 40 in good health.

V is TRBV9 and J is TRBJ2-1; 11 positions match TRBD2. Per germline, CDR1 SGDLS and CDR2 YYNGEE. The CDR3 has 17 amino acids. V lost 0 bases, J lost 4 bases, and 6 bases stayed unmatched. CDR3 sequence: CASSVARTSGFYNEQFF. CDR3 in DNA: TGTGCCAGCAGCGTAGCTAGGACTAGCGGGTTTTACAATGAGCAGTTCTTC.

The CDR3 sequence is CASSLADVSYEQYF. CDR3 DNA sequence: TGTGCCAGCAGCCTCGCTGATGTATCCTACGAGCAGTACTTC. V gene TRBV7-9 combines with J gene TRBJ2-5, with D unresolved. The last part of the DNA fits TRBJ2-7 better; the J call may be wrong. Germline values: CDR1 SEHNR, CDR2 FQNEAQ (reference sequence). CDR3 length: 14 amino acids.

To note about this clone: Additional DNA sequences in this sample encode the identical CDR3. The chain's CDR3 is CASSFTSGSYNEQFF. In DNA form, the CDR3 reads TGCGCCAGCAGCTTTACTAGCGGATCCTACAATGAGCAGTTCTTC. This rearrangement joins TRBV5-1 to TRBJ2-1, with TRBD2 identical over 8 bases. The CDR3 runs to 15 residues. The V gene's germline CDR1 is SGHRS and CDR2 YFSETQ. Trimming took 2 bases from V and 1 from J; bases not matched to a gene: 2.

V gene TRBV4-1 combines with J gene TRBJ1-1; no clear D gene. V gave up 1 base and J gave up 3 bases, with 9 bases separating them. This CDR3 spans 14 amino acids. Germline assignment: CDR1 MGHRA and CDR2 YSYEKL. In DNA, the CDR3 is TGCGCCAGCAGCCAAGGGGGAACCTACACTGAAGCTTTCTTT. This gives the protein CASSQGGTYTEAFF.

This chain connects TRBV2 to TRBJ2-7, with 9 bases fitting TRBD1. With V trimmed by 7 bases and J by 3 bases, 4 bases remained unmatched. CDR1 is SNHLY and CDR2 is FYNNEI in the germline V gene. This CDR3 is 13 amino acids long. The CDR3 loop reads CASNLGQGYEQYF. The CDR3 DNA reads as TGTGCCAGCAACTTGGGACAGGGCTACGAGCAGTACTTC.

The CDR3 region is CASSLAWGGYEQYF. The CDR3 nucleotides are TGTGCCAGCAGCTTGGCTTGGGGAGGGTACGAGCAGTACTTC. V is TRBV5-6 and J is TRBJ2-7, with 7 bases that match TRBD2. J gave up 4 bases and V 0 bases, and 4 bases lay outside the gene matches. CDR1 SGHDT and CDR2 YYEEEE come from the germline V gene. The CDR3 extends over 14 amino acids. Together with reference TRBV5-6 and TRBJ2-7, the CDR3 gives the full variable domain: DAGVTQSPTHLIKTRGQQVTLRCSPKSGHDTVSWYQQALGQGPQFIFQYYEEEERQRGNFPDRFSGHQFPNYSSELNVNALLLGDSALYLCASSLAWGGYEQYFGPGTRLTVT.

For this clone: Other DNA sequences within the sample encode an identical CDR3. The J gene is TRBJ2-1, the V gene TRBV27, with D unclear. The CDR3 is 16 residues long. Germline values: CDR1 MNHEY, CDR2 SMNVEV (reference sequence). V was shortened by 0 bases and J by 1 base, with 10 bases between the two germline ends. The CDR3 nucleotides read TGTGCCAGCAGTTTATCGGTAGCAGGATCCTACAATGAGCAGTTCTTC. Encoded protein: CASSLSVAGSYNEQFF.

The chain joins TRBV27 to TRBJ2-1, with D perhaps given as TRBD1 or TRBD2 (6 bases each). V was trimmed by 0 bases and J by 8 bases, leaving 14 bases between them. CDR1 and CDR2 from the germline V gene are MNHEY and SMNVEV (reference sequence). This CDR3 is 15 amino acids long. The DNA for the CDR3 is TGTGCCAGCAGTTTATCCCAGGAGGGGGTTCATGAGCAGTTCTTC. Amino acids: CASSLSQEGVHEQFF.

The chain employs TRBV27 and TRBJ2-2; D may match TRBD1 or TRBD2 (5 bases each). V was cut by 3 bases and J by 6 bases, with 20 bases left in between. Germline V gene lookup returns CDR1 MNHEY and CDR2 SMNVEV (reference sequence). The length of the CDR3 is 17 residues. The CDR3 loop is CASSFSAGSGKAGELFF. The CDR3 DNA follows: TGTGCCAGCAGTTTCAGCGCAGGGAGTGGGAAGGCCGGGGAGCTGTTTTTT.

The chain has TRBV27 and TRBJ2-7; the match to TRBD1 covers 7 bases. The CDR3 spans 14 residues. Germline V gives CDR1 MNHEY, CDR2 SMNVEV (reference sequence). The V segment lost 5 bases and the J segment 6 bases; nucleotides outside the gene matches: 10. CDR3 protein: CASSTLTGVGEQYF. CDR3 sequence (DNA): TGTGCCAGCAGTACTTTAACAGGGGTGGGCGAGCAGTACTTC.

The J gene is TRBJ2-7, the V gene TRBV18, with a weak D call TRBD2 (5 bases). The CDR3 covers 17 residues. Trimming pared 0 bases from V and 0 bases from J, leaving 15 bases between. The germline V gene encodes CDR1 KGHSH and CDR2 LQKENI. CDR3 DNA: TGTGCCAGCTCACCACCGAGCGAAAGCGGACCCTCCTACGAGCAGTACTTC. Translated, it gives CASSPPSESGPSYEQYF.

V usage is TRBV10-1 and J usage is TRBJ2-7; D perhaps matches TRBD1 (6 bases). Trimming shortened V by 3 bases and J by 6 bases, and 9 bases separated the two germline ends. Germline V gene data show CDR1 as WNHNN and CDR2 as SYGVQD (reference sequence). This CDR3 comprises 12 residues. CDR3 DNA sequence: TGCGCCAGCAGTGAAAGAGGGGGCGAGCAGTACTTC. Amino acid sequence: CASSERGGEQYF.

This CDR3 is CASSLAQVGTNYGYTF. DNA for the CDR3: TGTGCCAGCAGCTTAGCTCAGGTCGGCACTAACTATGGCTACACCTTC. The V gene is TRBV7-9, the J gene TRBJ1-2; no definite D call. The CDR3 contains 16 residues. V lost 0 bases, J lost 0 bases, and 11 bases lay in between. Germline V gives CDR1 SEHNR, CDR2 FQNEAQ (reference sequence).

The chain has TRBV6-4 and TRBJ2-1, with 7 nucleotides matching TRBD2. The CDR3 extends over 16 amino acids. Per the germline V gene, CDR1 is MRHNA and CDR2 is SNTAGT. The V gene end was trimmed by 5 bases and the J gene end by 4 bases; junction bases not matched to a gene: 11. For the CDR3, the DNA is TGTGCCAGCAGTCCATTCTCGACTAGCCTATACAATGAGCAGTTCTTC. The encoded protein is CASSPFSTSLYNEQFF.

In its sample, this clone was seen once. Additional DNA sequences in this sample encode the identical CDR3. V usage is TRBV27 and J usage is TRBJ2-7; TRBD1 matches 7 bases. Germline CDR1 is MNHEY and CDR2 is SMNVEV (reference sequence). Trimming cost V 6 bases and J 4 bases; bases outside gene matches: 3. The CDR3 sequence is 12 residues long. CDR3 nucleotides: TGTGCCAGCAGAACAGGGGCGTACGAGCAGTACTTC. Its protein product is CASRTGAYEQYF.

The chain links TRBV18 to TRBJ2-7, with a tentative D call TRBD2 (6 bases). V gave up 4 bases and J gave up 0 bases, with 13 bases separating them. CDR3 length equals 15 residues. Germline V gives CDR1 KGHSH, CDR2 LQKENI. This CDR3 reads CASSRAGQASYEQYF. The CDR3 DNA is TGTGCCAGCTCACGGGCGGGGCAAGCCTCCTACGAGCAGTACTTC.

The rearrangement links TRBV4-1 to TRBJ2-7; no firm D call. The CDR3 has 13 amino acids. The V end lost 0 bases, the J end lost 3 bases, and 6 bases lay between the germline ends. Germline V lookup: CDR1 MGHRA, CDR2 YSYEKL. DNA of the CDR3: TGCGCCAGCAGCCAAGACGTTAGCTACGAGCAGTACTTC. It codes for CASSQDVSYEQYF.

The CDR3 sequence: CASSNLLAGELTDTQYF. CDR3 nucleotides: TGTGCCAGCAGCAACCTCCTAGCGGGAGAATTGACAGATACGCAGTATTTT. The V gene is TRBV7-6, the J gene TRBJ2-3; 10 nucleotides line up with TRBD2. Germline trimming cut 5 bases from V and 3 bases from J; bases unmatched to any gene: 11. The germline V gene has CDR1 SGHVS and CDR2 FNYEAQ. This CDR3 region has 17 residues.

The V gene is TRBV7-3, the J gene TRBJ2-7; 8 nucleotides agree with TRBD1. The germline V gene has CDR1 SGHTA and CDR2 FQGTGA. The V and J ends lost 2 bases and 3 bases, in that order; junction bases with no gene match: 6. The CDR3 has 15 amino acids. CDR3 sequence: CASSLGQGRRYEQYF. DNA for the CDR3: TGTGCCAGCAGCTTAGGACAGGGTCGGCGCTACGAGCAGTACTTC.

V usage is TRBV5-6 and J usage is TRBJ1-1; maybe TRBD1 (5 bases). Germline V gene data show CDR1 as SGHDT and CDR2 as YYEEEE. Trimming took off 4 bases at V and 8 bases at J, with 12 bases between the two ends. The CDR3 has 12 residues. CDR3 bases: TGTGCCAGCAGCAAGAGACAGAAAGAAGCTTTCTTT. Amino acids: CASSKRQKEAFF.

The chain has TRBV19 and TRBJ2-7, with 9 bases identical to TRBD1. The CDR3 length is 14 residues. Germline assignment: CDR1 LNHDA and CDR2 SQIVND (reference sequence). The trim removed 5 bases at V and 3 bases at J, leaving 5 bases unmatched. This chain's CDR3 is CASSFSTGGYEQYF. CDR3 nucleotides: TGTGCCAGTAGTTTTTCGACAGGGGGCTACGAGCAGTACTTC.

The J gene is TRBJ1-4, the V gene TRBV28; tentatively, D is TRBD1 (5 bases). The V gene's germline CDR1 is MDHEN and CDR2 SYDVKM. The CDR3 is 14 amino acids. The V end was cut by 2 bases, the J end by 7 bases, with 11 bases between. The CDR3 sequence: CASSLLAGTEKLFF. DNA of the CDR3: TGTGCCAGCAGTTTACTGGCGGGGACTGAAAAACTGTTTTTT.

J is TRBJ2-7 and V is TRBV28, with 7 nucleotides matching TRBD2. This CDR3 contains 18 residues. Germline CDR1 and CDR2: MDHEN and SYDVKM. The J segment lost 0 bases and the V segment lost 4 bases, leaving 15 bases of the junction unmatched. CDR3 protein: CASSSIAPLAESSYEQYF. The CDR3 DNA sequence: TGTGCCAGCAGTTCCATCGCCCCTCTAGCGGAGAGCTCCTACGAGCAGTACTTC.

This sequence joins TRBV28 and TRBJ2-7; 7 bases match TRBD1. Germline CDR1 reads MDHEN; CDR2 reads SYDVKM. The CDR3 loop spans 14 amino acids. V was clipped by 6 bases and J by 3 bases; unmatched bases: 8. The CDR3 spells CASSLPTGYYEQYF. The CDR3 nucleotides read TGTGCCAGCAGCCTCCCGACAGGGTACTACGAGCAGTACTTC.

This sequence joins TRBV5-1 and TRBJ1-1; 10 bases align to TRBD1. Germline V gives CDR1 SGHRS, CDR2 YFSETQ. With 4 bases clipped from V and 0 bases from J, the junction kept 3 bases outside the gene matches. CDR3 length: 15 residues. The CDR3 loop reads CASSVDRGMNTEAFF. DNA for the CDR3: TGCGCCAGCAGCGTGGACAGGGGGATGAACACTGAAGCTTTCTTT.

The sample holds one count of this clone. The chain joins TRBV10-2 to TRBJ2-7; 9 positions agree with TRBD2. The trim removed 4 bases at V and 5 bases at J, leaving 9 bases unmatched. Germline V gene sequence: CDR1 WSHSY, CDR2 SAAADI. The CDR3 consists of 15 residues. The CDR3 DNA sequence: TGCGCCAGCAGTGGGACTAGCGACCTCCCCCACGAGCAGTACTTC. The encoded protein is CASSGTSDLPHEQYF.

The chain joins TRBV7-9 to TRBJ2-1; 10 bases agree with TRBD2. The CDR3 consists of 19 residues. Germline V gene lookup returns CDR1 SEHNR and CDR2 FQNEAQ (reference sequence). V lost 5 bases, J lost 4 bases, and 17 bases stayed unmatched. The CDR3: CASSLRYTLAGVSYNEQFF. CDR3 sequence (DNA): TGTGCCAGCAGCCTTCGATACACCCTAGCGGGAGTTTCTTACAATGAGCAGTTCTTC.

V gene TRBV19 combines with J gene TRBJ1-5; no reliable D call. CDR3 length: 13 amino acids. Germline V gene lookup returns CDR1 LNHDA and CDR2 SQIVND (reference sequence). Deletions cut 0 bases from V and 4 bases from J, with 4 bases between. The CDR3 sequence: CASSIEYNQPQHF. The CDR3 DNA follows: TGTGCCAGTAGTATAGAGTATAATCAGCCCCAGCATTTT.

This chain uses TRBV6-1 with TRBJ2-3; D is perhaps TRBD2 (6 bases). With 4 bases removed from V and 2 bases from J, the gap between germline ends came to 13 bases. Germline loops: CDR1 MNHNS, CDR2 SASEGT. This CDR3 has 15 amino acids. DNA for the CDR3: TGTGCCAGCAGTGTAAACCCGGGGGTCACAGATACGCAGTATTTT. Protein: CASSVNPGVTDTQYF.